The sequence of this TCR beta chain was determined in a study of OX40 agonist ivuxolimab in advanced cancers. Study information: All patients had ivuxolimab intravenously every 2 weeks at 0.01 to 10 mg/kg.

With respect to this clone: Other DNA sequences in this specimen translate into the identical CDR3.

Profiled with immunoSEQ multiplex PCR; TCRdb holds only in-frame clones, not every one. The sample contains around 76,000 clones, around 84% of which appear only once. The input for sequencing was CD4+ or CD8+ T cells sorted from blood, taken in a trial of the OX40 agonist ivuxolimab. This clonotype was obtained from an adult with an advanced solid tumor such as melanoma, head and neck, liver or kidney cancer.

CDR3 residues: CASSPAGETQYF. For the CDR3, the DNA is TGTGCCAGCTCACCAGCTGGGGAGACCCAGTACTTC. V gene TRBV18 combines with J gene TRBJ2-5; the D is unclear. This CDR3 comprises 12 residues. V lost 2 bases and J lost 5, with 6 bases in between. Germline CDR1 reads KGHSH; CDR2 reads LQKENI. Full variable domain (remainder filled in from reference TRBV18 and TRBJ2-5): NAGVMQNPRHLVRRRGQEARLRCSPMKGHSHVYWYRQLPEEGLKFMVYLQKENIIDESGMPKERFSAEFPKEGPSILRIQQVVRGDSAAYFCASSPAGETQYFGPGTRLLVL.